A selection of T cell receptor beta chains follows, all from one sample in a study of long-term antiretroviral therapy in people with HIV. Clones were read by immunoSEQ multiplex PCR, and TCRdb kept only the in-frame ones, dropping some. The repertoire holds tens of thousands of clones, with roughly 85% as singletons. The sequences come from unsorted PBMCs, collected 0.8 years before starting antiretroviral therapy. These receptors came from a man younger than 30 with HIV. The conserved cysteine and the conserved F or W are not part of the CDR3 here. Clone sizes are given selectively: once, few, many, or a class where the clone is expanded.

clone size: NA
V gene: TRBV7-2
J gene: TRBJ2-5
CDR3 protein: ASSQITEETQY

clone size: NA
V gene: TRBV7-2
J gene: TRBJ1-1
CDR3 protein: ASSPVGGRAEAF

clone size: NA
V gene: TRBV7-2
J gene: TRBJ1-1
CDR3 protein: ASSLVGGWTEAF

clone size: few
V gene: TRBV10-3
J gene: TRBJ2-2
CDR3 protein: AISEVDSGRFLAGELF

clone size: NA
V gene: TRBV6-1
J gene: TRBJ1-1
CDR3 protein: ASSEARNTEAF

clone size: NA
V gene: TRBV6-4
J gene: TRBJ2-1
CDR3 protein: ASSDSGGRGYNEQF

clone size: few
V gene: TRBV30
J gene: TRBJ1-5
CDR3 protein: AWSVQSNQPQH

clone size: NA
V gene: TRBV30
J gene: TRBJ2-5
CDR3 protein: AWSGEGEETQY

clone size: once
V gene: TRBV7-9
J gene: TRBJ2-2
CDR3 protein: ASSPTTHTGELF

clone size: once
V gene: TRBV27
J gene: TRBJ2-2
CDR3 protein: ASSHQGPGELF

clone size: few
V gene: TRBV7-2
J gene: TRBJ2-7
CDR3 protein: ASSLLTGFSDEQY

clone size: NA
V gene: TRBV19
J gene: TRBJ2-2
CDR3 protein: ASIPDRNTGELF

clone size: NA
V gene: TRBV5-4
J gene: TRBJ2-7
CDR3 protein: ASSLDGQGTYEQY

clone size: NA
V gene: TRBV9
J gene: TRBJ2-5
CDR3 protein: ASSPTAGSQNKETQY

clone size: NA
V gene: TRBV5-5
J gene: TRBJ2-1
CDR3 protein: ASSPSGGAPPEQF

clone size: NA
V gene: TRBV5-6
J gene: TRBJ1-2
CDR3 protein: ASSLRDRYRIWGYGYT

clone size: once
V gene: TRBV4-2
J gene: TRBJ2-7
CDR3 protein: ASSQDFGGGKYEQY

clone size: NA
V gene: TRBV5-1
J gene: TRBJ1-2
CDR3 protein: ASSPGQGGYT

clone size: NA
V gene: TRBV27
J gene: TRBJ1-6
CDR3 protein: ASSSDRGPNSPLH

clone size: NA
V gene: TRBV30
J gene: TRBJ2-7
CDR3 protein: AWSVSDRGQY

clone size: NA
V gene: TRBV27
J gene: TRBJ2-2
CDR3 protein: ASSYLGPNTGELF

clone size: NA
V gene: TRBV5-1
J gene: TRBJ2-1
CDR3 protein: ASRSGPNNEQF

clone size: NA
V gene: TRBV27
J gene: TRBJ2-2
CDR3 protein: ASSPRGPGTGELF

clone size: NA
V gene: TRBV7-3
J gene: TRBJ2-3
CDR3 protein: ASSLNSVRMDTQY

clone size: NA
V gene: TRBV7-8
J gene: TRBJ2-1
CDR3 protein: ASSGRTGDSYRKYNEQF

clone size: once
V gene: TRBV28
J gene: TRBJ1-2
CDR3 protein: ASSSDRYYGYT

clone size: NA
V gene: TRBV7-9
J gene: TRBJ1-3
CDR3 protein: ASRFAEGGNTIY

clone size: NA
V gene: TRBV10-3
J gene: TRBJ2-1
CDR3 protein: AIRDNYNEQF

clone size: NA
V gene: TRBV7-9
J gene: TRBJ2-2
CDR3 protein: ASSPPPDRAGELF

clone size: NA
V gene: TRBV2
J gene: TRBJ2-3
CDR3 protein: ATLSGTSTDTQY

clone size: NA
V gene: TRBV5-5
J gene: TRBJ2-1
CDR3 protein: ASRDRGLGNEQF

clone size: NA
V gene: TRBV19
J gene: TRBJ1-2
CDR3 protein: ASSYDSNYGYT

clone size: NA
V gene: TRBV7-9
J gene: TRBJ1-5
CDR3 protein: ASSSIGGDQPQH

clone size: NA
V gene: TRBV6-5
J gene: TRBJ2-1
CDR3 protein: ASSYSGTRRNEQF

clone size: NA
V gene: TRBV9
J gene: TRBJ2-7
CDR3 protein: ASSPNEGVYYEQY

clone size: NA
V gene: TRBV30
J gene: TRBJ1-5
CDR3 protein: AWSYNRGGNQPQH

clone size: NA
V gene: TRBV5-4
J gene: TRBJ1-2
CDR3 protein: ASSPGRYQAYGYT

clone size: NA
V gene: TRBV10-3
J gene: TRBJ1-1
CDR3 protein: AISERGHTEAF

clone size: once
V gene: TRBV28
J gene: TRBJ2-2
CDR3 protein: ASSFSGANTGELF

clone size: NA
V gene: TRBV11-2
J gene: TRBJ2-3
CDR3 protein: ATRDPGPRADTQY

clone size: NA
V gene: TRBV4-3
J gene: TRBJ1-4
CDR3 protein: ASSQDRASANEKLF

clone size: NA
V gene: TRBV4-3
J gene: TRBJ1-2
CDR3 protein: ASSYGMDRVYGYT

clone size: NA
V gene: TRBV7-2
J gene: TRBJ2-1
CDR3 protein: ASSLGRGGKNEQF

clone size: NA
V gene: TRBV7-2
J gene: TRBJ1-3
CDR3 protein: ASSLYSRVGGNTIY

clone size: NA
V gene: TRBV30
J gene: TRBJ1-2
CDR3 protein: AWSVPKWGYT

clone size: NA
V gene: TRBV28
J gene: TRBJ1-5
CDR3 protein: ASSLWTGYQPQH

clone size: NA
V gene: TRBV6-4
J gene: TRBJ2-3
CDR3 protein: ASSDSGTSVTDTQY

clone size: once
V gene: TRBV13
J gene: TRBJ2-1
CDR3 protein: ASSPGLAGRDEQF

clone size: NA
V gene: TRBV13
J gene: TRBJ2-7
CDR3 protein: ASSHGGGQIYEQY

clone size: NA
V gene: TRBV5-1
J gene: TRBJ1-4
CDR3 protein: ASSLGSGGAEKLF

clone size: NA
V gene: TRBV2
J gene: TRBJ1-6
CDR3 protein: ASSEVSSYNSPLH

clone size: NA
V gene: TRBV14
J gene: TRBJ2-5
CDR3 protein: ASSQSPRARRETQY

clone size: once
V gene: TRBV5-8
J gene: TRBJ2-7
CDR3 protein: ASSITAYEQY

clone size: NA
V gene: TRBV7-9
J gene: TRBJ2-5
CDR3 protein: ASSEDSLQETQY

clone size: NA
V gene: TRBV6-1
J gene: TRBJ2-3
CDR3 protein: ASSEQGTPVADTQY

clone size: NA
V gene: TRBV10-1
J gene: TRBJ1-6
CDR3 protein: ASRWRAESNSPLH

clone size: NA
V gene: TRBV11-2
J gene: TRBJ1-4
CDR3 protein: ASSLVGGNTWEEKLF